Listed below are T cell receptor beta chains from one sample, sequenced in a study of regulatory T cells in long-lasting Graves disease. A single record per CDR3 protein comes from TCRdb applying MiXCR to the multiplex PCR reads. This sample has some 470,000 distinct CDR3 sequences, with about 22% found just once. The sample consisted of peripheral blood mononuclear cells (PBMCs), taken when the disease was refractory, from a patient treated with antithyroid drugs. The receptors were gathered from a female donor with Graves disease. Both conserved end residues are part of each CDR3. Each record gives: V gene, clone size, D gene, J gene, CDR3 DNA, CDR3 protein. D genes are given only for firm matches. Clone size is shown for a subset of rows, as once, few, many or a class of expanded clone.

>TRBV3-1|NA|NA|TRBJ1-5
TGTGCCAGCAGCCAAGAAGGGGTGCAGCCCCAGCATTTT
CASSQEGVQPQHF
>TRBV28|many|NA|TRBJ2-5
TGTGCCAGCAGACAAAGGGACTCCCTCCAAGAGACCCAGTACTTC
CASRQRDSLQETQYF
>TRBV28|many|NA|TRBJ1-1
TGTGCCAGCAGTTTAAGCGCGGGGGAGAGACCCTTTGAAGCTTTCTTT
CASSLSAGERPFEAFF
>TRBV19|NA|TRBD1|TRBJ1-5
TGTGCCAGTAGTATCAGGGGGCCCAGCAATCAGCCCCAGCATTTT
CASSIRGPSNQPQHF
>TRBV6-5|many|NA|TRBJ2-5
TGTGCCAGCAGTTCCCCCCGAGGGGCCCGTGAGACCCAGTACTTC
CASSSPRGARETQYF
>TRBV3-1|few|TRBD1|TRBJ1-1
TGTGCCAGCAGCCAGCACGGACAGGGATACACTGTAGCTTTCTTT
CASSQHGQGYTVAFF
>TRBV7-6|NA|NA|TRBJ1-1
TGTGCCAGCAGCTTAGGACCTTCTGACACTGAAGCTTTCTTT
CASSLGPSDTEAFF
>TRBV6-1|many|TRBD2|TRBJ2-1
TGTGCCAGCGGGGGACTAGCGGGAGAGAACTCCTACAATGAGCAGTTCTTC
CASGGLAGENSYNEQFF
>TRBV24-1|few|NA|TRBJ2-2
TGTGCCACCAGTGATGGGGCAGGTTACACCGGGGAGCTGTTTTTT
CATSDGAGYTGELFF
>TRBV7-2|many|NA|TRBJ2-2
TGTGCCAGCAGCTTAGCGCGGTCGGGTGACGGGAAGCTGTTTTTT
CASSLARSGDGKLFF
>TRBV28|many|NA|TRBJ1-5
TGTGCCAGCAGTTTAAAAGGGGCCAGCAATCAGCCCCAGCATTTT
CASSLKGASNQPQHF
>TRBV4-3|NA|NA|TRBJ2-5
TGCGCCAGCAGCCATCTCTCGACTGAGACCCAAGAGACCCAGTACTTC
CASSHLSTETQETQYF
>TRBV11-3|few|NA|TRBJ1-1
TGTGCCAGCAGCTTATCTCCAGCTGCTGAAGCTTTCTTT
CASSLSPAAEAFF
>TRBV5-1|NA|TRBD2|TRBJ2-7
TGCGCCAGCAGCGTGGGACTAGCGGGACCCGCGGGGGAGCAGTACTTC
CASSVGLAGPAGEQYF
>TRBV7-2|many|TRBD2|TRBJ2-7
TGTGCCAGCAGCCTAGCGGGAGCAACCTCCTACGAGCAGTACTTC
CASSLAGATSYEQYF
>TRBV28|many|NA|TRBJ2-7
TGTGCCAGCAGTTTTGGCGGAGCTGGGGTTTACGAGCAGTACTTC
CASSFGGAGVYEQYF
>TRBV28|NA|TRBD1|TRBJ1-2
TGTGCCAGCAGTTCGGGACAGGGGGGCGATAACTATGGCTACACCTTC
CASSSGQGGDNYGYTF
>TRBV18|few|NA|TRBJ2-4
TGTGCCAGCTCACCTCCTCGGGGAGCCAAAAACATTCAGTACTTC
CASSPPRGAKNIQYF
>TRBV9|NA|NA|TRBJ2-7
TGTGCCAGCAGCGAAGGGGTGAATACCTACGAGCAGTACTTC
CASSEGVNTYEQYF
>TRBV28|few|NA|TRBJ2-1
TGTGCCAGCAGTTTCGGCAAAGAGCAGTTCTTC
CASSFGKEQFF
>TRBV20-1|NA|NA|TRBJ1-2
TGCAGTGCTAGAGATGGTAGGACCAACCTCTATGGCTACACCTTC
CSARDGRTNLYGYTF
>TRBV28|many|NA|TRBJ2-6
TGTGCCAGCAACATAGGAGGGTCTGCGGCCAACGTCCTGACTTTC
CASNIGGSAANVLTF
>TRBV11-1|many|NA|TRBJ1-2
TGTGCCAGCAGACCGAATGGGGTTAGAGGCTACACCTTC
CASRPNGVRGYTF
>TRBV29-1|NA|TRBD2|TRBJ2-1
TGCAGCGTCAACGGACTAGCGGGACCGACCTACAATGAGCAGTTCTTC
CSVNGLAGPTYNEQFF
>TRBV6-5|NA|TRBD1|TRBJ1-5
TGTGCCAGCAGTTACACGGACAGGGACGGTTATAATCAGCCCCAGCATTTT
CASSYTDRDGYNQPQHF
>TRBV7-9|many|NA|TRBJ2-7
TGTGCCAGCAGCCCTAGACTAGGGCCCTACGAGCAGTACTTC
CASSPRLGPYEQYF
>TRBV12-3/TRBV12-4|NA|NA|TRBJ2-1
TGTGCCAGCAAGGGTACCGTTGATGAGCAGTTCTTC
CASKGTVDEQFF
>TRBV29-1|few|TRBD1|TRBJ1-1
TGCAGCGTTGGGCGGACAGGGGGCACTGAAGCTTTCTTT
CSVGRTGGTEAFF
>TRBV6-9|few|NA|TRBJ1-1
TGTGCCAGCAGTAATTTCCGCACTGAAGCTTTCTTT
CASSNFRTEAFF
>TRBV6-5|once|NA|TRBJ2-2
TGTGCCAGCAGTTACTCCACAGGATCCGGGGAGCTGTTTTTT
CASSYSTGSGELFF
>TRBV29-1|NA|TRBD1|TRBJ1-1
TGCAGCGCAGGACAGGGAGGGCCTGAAGCTTTCTTT
CSAGQGGPEAFF
>TRBV6-1|many|NA|TRBJ1-1
TGTGCCAGCAGAGAAGGGGGGGACACTGAAGCTTTCTTT
CASREGGDTEAFF
>TRBV24-1|NA|TRBD1|TRBJ1-2
TGTGCCACCAGTGATTCTGGGACAGGGTATGGCTACACCTTC
CATSDSGTGYGYTF
>TRBV30|NA|NA|TRBJ1-1
TGTGCCTGGAGAGTTGGGACTGAAGCTTTCTTT
CAWRVGTEAFF
>TRBV12-5|many|NA|TRBJ2-5
TGTGCTAGTGGTTTGGTGCCACAAGAGACCCAGTACTTC
CASGLVPQETQYF
>TRBV6-1|few|NA|TRBJ2-4
TGTGCCAGCAGCTTTCCAGGGGATTTAGCCAAAAACATTCAGTACTTC
CASSFPGDLAKNIQYF
>TRBV7-2|few|NA|TRBJ2-7
TGTGCCAGCAGCTCCAGCAGGGGCCCCATCGAGCAGTACTTC
CASSSSRGPIEQYF